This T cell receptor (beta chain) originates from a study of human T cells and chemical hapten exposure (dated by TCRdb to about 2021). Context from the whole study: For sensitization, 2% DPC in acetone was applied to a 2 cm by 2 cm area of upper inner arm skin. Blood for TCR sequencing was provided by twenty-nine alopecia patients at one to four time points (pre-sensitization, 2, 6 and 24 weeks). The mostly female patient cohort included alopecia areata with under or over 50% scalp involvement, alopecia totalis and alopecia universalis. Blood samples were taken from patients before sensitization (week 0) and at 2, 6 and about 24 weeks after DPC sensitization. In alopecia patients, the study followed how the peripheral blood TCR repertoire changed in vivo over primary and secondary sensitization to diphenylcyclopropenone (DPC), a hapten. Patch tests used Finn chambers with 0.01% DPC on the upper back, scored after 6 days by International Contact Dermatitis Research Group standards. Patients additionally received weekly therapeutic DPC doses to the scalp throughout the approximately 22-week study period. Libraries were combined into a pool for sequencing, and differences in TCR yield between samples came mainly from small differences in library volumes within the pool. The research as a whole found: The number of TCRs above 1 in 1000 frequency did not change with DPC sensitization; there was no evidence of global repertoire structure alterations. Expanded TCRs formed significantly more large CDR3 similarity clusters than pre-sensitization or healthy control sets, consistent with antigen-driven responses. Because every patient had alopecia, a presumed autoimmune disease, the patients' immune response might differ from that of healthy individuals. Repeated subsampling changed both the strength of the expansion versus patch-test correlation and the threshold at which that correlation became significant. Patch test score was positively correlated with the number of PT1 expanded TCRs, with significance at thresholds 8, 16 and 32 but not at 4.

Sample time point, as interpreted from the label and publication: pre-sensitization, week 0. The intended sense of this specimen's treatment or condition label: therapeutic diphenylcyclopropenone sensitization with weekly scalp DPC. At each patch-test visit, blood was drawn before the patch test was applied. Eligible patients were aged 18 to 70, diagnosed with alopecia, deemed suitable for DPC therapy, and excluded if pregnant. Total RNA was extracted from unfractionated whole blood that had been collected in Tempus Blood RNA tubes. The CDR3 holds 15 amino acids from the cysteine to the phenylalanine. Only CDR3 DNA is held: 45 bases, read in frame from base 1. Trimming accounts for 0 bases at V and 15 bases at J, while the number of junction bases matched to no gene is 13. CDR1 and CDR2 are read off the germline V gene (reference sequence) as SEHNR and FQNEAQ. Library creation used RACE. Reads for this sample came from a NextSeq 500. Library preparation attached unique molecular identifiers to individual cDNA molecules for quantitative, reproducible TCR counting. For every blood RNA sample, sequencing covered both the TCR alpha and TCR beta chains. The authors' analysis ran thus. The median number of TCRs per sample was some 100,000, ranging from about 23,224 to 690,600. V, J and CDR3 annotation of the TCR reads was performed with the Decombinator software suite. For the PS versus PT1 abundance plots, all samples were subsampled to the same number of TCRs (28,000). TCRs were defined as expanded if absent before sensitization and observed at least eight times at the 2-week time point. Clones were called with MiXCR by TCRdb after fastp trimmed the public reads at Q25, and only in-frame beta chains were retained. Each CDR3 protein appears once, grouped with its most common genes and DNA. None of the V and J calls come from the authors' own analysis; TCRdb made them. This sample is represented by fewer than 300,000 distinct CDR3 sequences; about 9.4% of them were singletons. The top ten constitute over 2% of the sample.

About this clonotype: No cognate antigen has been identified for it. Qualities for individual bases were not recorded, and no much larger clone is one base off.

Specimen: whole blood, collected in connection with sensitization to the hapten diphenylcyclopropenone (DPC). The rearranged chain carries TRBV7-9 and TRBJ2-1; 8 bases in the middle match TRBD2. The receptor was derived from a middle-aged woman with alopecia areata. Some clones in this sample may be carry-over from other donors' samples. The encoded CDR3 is CASSLASGLASTPFF. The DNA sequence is TGTGCCAGCAGCTTAGCGTCAGGACTAGCAAGCACCCCGTTCTTC.